This TCR beta chain stems from a study of Graves' ophthalmopathy and Graves' hyperthyroidism. Amplification of TCR beta CDR3 regions used RNA transcripts. Second-round multiplex PCR came after first-round RT-PCR with HTBI primers. MiXCR, run by TCRdb on the multiplex PCR reads, gives a single entry per CDR3 protein. Altogether hundreds of thousands of distinct CDR3 sequences are present, about 24% being singletons, with the ten largest covering 7.1%. Other autoimmune diseases, uncontrolled infections, pregnancy and lactation each led to patient exclusion. Clinical symptoms, serum thyroxine, TRAb, thyroid ultrasound and orbital computed tomography were relied on for diagnosis. This clonotype turned up a few times. The TCR sequence derives from a woman under 30 with stable Graves' hyperthyroidism. Some clones in this sample may be carry-over from other donors' samples. What was sequenced was peripheral blood.

CDR3 region: CATQRVPLGTEAFF. The CDR3 DNA follows: TGTGCCACCCAGAGGGTGCCCCTCGGAACTGAAGCTTTCTTT. The chain uses TRBV7-8 and TRBJ1-1; the D is unclear. V was clipped by 10 bases and J by 5 bases, with 20 bases between them. Per the germline V gene, CDR1 is SGHVS and CDR2 is FQNEAQ. The CDR3 is 14 residues long.